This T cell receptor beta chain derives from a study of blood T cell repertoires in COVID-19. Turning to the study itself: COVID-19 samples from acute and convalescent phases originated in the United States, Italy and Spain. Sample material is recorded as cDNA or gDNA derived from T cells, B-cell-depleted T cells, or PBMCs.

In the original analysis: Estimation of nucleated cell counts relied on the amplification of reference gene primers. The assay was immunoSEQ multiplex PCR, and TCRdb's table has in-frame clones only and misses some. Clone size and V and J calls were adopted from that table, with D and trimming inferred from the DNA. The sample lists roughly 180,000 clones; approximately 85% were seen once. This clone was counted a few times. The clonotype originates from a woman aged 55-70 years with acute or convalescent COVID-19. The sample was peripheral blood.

CDR3 sequence (DNA): TGCGCCAGCAGCAAGACAGGAGAAGGGACCGGGGAGCTGTTTTTT. Encoded protein: CASSKTGEGTGELFF. The chain carries TRBV5-1 and TRBJ2-2, with D possibly matching TRBD1 (6 bases). In germline, CDR1 is SGHRS, CDR2 YFSETQ. The CDR3 length is 15 residues. V lost 4 bases and J 5 bases, leaving 15 bases between the germline ends.